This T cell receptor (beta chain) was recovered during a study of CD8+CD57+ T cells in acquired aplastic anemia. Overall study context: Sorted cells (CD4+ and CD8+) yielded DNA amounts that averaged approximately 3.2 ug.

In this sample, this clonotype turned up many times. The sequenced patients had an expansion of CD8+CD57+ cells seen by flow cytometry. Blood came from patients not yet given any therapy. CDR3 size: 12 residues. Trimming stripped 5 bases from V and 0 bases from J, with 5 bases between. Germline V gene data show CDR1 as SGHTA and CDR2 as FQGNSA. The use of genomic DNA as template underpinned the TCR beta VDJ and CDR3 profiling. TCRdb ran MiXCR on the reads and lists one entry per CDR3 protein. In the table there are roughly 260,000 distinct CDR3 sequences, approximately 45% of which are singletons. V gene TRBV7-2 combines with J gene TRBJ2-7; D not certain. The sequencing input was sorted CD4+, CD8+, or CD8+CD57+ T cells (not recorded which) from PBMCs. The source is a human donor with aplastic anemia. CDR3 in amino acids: CASSLNSYEQYF. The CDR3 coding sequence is TGTGCCAGCAGCCTAAACTCCTACGAGCAGTACTTC.